The 20 T cell receptor beta chains reported below all come from one sample, sequenced in a study of CD8 T cells in Susac syndrome. Random hexamers primed reverse transcription of about 0.5 to 1 ug RNA. TCRdb itself ran the immunoSEQ multiplex PCR reads through MiXCR, one entry per CDR3 protein. The table records 150,000 to 200,000 distinct CDR3 sequences, approximately 94% of them present only once. The sequenced material came from CD4+ T cells from PBMCs. The receptors here all came from a human donor with multiple sclerosis.

This sequence joins TRBV7-9 and TRBJ2-5, with TRBD2 identical over 7 bases. The CDR3 consists of 16 residues. From germline, CDR1 is SEHNR and CDR2 FQNEAQ (reference sequence). Trimming cost V 4 bases and J 1 base; bases outside gene matches: 9. CDR3 bases: TGTGCCAGCAGCTCTAGCGGAAAGAAACCCCAAGAGACCCAGTACTTC. Translating it yields CASSSSGKKPQETQYF.

This chain connects TRBV5-6 to TRBJ2-7; 12 bases are shared with TRBD2. The CDR3 runs 14 residues. Germline lookup yields CDR1 SGHDT and CDR2 YYEEEE. J was trimmed by 4 bases and V by 2 bases; bases with no gene match: 1. In nucleotides, the CDR3 is TGTGCCAGCAGCTTAACTAGCGGGAGGTACGAGCAGTACTTC. Translating it yields CASSLTSGRYEQYF.

V gene TRBV5-1 combines with J gene TRBJ1-1; weak D call: TRBD1 (6 bases). The germline V gene encodes CDR1 SGHRS and CDR2 YFSETQ. The CDR3 length is 12 residues. V lost 5 bases, J lost 6 bases, and 11 bases lay in between. The CDR3 here is CASSSGTSEAFF. The CDR3 region has the DNA TGCGCCAGCAGTTCTGGGACATCTGAAGCTTTCTTT.

The rearrangement links TRBV27 to TRBJ1-2, with D maybe TRBD1 (5 bases). Trimming removed 2 bases from V and 5 bases from J, with 12 bases in between. The germline V gene encodes CDR1 MNHEY and CDR2 SMNVEV (reference sequence). This CDR3 contains 14 residues. CDR3 loop: CASSLSPGTYGYTF. The CDR3 DNA reads TGTGCCAGCAGTTTAAGTCCAGGGACTTATGGCTACACCTTC.

The chain is built from TRBV24-1 and TRBJ2-3; perhaps TRBD2 as D (7 bases). This CDR3 contains 13 residues. Trimming took off 8 bases at V and 4 bases at J, with 12 bases between the two ends. The germline V gene has CDR1 KGHDR and CDR2 SFDVKD. The CDR3 DNA sequence: TGTGCCACCAAGGGGGAGGGGGCAGATACGCAGTATTTT. Amino acids: CATKGEGADTQYF.

This chain joins TRBV5-4 and TRBJ2-3, with 8 bases matching TRBD2. Germline CDR1 is SGHNT and CDR2 is YYREEE (reference sequence). CDR3 length equals 16 residues. The V and J ends lost 0 bases and 3 bases, in that order; junction bases with no gene match: 6. CDR3 sequence (DNA): TGTGCCAGCAGCTTGGGGCGGCGGGAGGCGACAGATACGCAGTATTTT. It encodes CASSLGRREATDTQYF. Supplemented by reference TRBV5-4 and TRBJ2-3, the full variable domain reads ETGVTQSPTHLIKTRGQQVTLRCSSQSGHNTVSWYQQALGQGPQFIFQYYREEENGRGNFPPRFSGLQFPNYSSELNVNALELDDSALYLCASSLGRREATDTQYFGPGTRLTVL.

The chain carries TRBV27 and TRBJ2-7; TRBD2 aligns across 15 bases. Germline V CDR1 and CDR2: MNHEY, SMNVEV (reference sequence). CDR3 size: 16 residues. The V and J ends lost 5 bases and 9 bases, in that order; junction bases with no gene match: 11. The CDR3: CASSPRTSGRAAGQYF. The DNA of the CDR3 is TGTGCCAGCAGTCCACGGACTAGCGGGAGGGCCGCTGGGCAGTACTTC.

This clonotype was recorded once. The rearrangement links TRBV5-6 to TRBJ2-3; perhaps TRBD1 as D (5 bases). The CDR3 contains 14 residues. V was clipped by 6 bases and J by 5 bases, with 16 bases between them. The germline CDR1 and CDR2 sequences are SGHDT and YYEEEE. The CDR3 bases are TGTGCCAGCACCTTTTCACCCCAGGGAGATACGCAGTATTTT. This gives the protein CASTFSPQGDTQYF.

The J gene is TRBJ2-7, the V gene TRBV19, with TRBD2 as a possible D gene (6 bases). With 4 bases removed from V and 2 bases from J, the gap between germline ends came to 21 bases. Germline CDR1 is LNHDA and CDR2 is SQIVND (reference sequence). This CDR3 spans 17 amino acids. The CDR3 protein is CASSKTGASASPYEQYF. CDR3 nucleotides: TGTGCCAGTAGTAAAACTGGGGCTAGCGCAAGTCCCTACGAGCAGTACTTC. Combining the CDR3 with reference TRBV19 and TRBJ2-7 gives the whole variable domain DGGITQSPKYLFRKEGQNVTLSCEQNLNHDAMYWYRQDPGQGLRLIYYSQIVNDFQKGDIAEGYSVSREKKESFPLTVTSAQKNPTAFYLCASSKTGASASPYEQYFGPGTRLTVT.

Here the CDR3 DNA reads TGTGCCAGTAGCCGAGACACAATGAACACTGAAGCTTTCTTT. This translates into CASSRDTMNTEAFF. The chain employs TRBV19 and TRBJ1-1; D remains unclear. CDR3 length: 14 residues. The germline V gene has CDR1 LNHDA and CDR2 SQIVND (reference sequence). Trimming took off 6 bases at V and 0 bases at J, with 11 bases between the two ends. Supplemented by reference TRBV19 and TRBJ1-1, the full variable domain reads DGGITQSPKYLFRKEGQNVTLSCEQNLNHDAMYWYRQDPGQGLRLIYYSQIVNDFQKGDIAEGYSVSREKKESFPLTVTSAQKNPTAFYLCASSRDTMNTEAFFGQGTRLTVV.

A few counts support this clonotype. The rearrangement links TRBV7-9 to TRBJ2-7; TRBD2 is a possible D gene (6 bases). V was pared by 7 bases and J by 6 bases, with 13 bases between. The germline CDR1 and CDR2 sequences are SEHNR and FQNEAQ (reference sequence). The CDR3 has 12 residues. The chain's CDR3 is CASNSYGGEQYF. CDR3 nucleotide sequence: TGTGCCAGCAACTCATACGGGGGCGAGCAGTACTTC.

The CDR3 DNA follows: TGTGCCAGCAGGACTGACTACCATAAGGACTACGAGCAGTACTTC. Translated, it gives CASRTDYHKDYEQYF. V is TRBV6-1 and J is TRBJ2-7; possible D gene TRBD2, 5 bases. CDR3 length: 15 amino acids. CDR1 and CDR2 (germline): MNHNS, SASEGT. V was trimmed by 6 bases and J by 3 bases, leaving 18 bases between them.

J is TRBJ1-2 and V is TRBV19; D is undetermined. The CDR3 totals 13 residues. Germline lookup yields CDR1 LNHDA and CDR2 SQIVND (reference sequence). V gave up 7 bases and J gave up 0 bases, with 9 bases separating them. The CDR3 DNA sequence: TGTGCCAGTAATAAGGCGTCTAACTATGGCTACACCTTC. This encodes CASNKASNYGYTF.

This chain connects TRBV27 to TRBJ1-1; tentative D call: TRBD1 (5 bases). The germline V gene encodes CDR1 MNHEY and CDR2 SMNVEV (reference sequence). CDR3 size: 15 residues. V shed 4 bases and J shed 0 bases, with 12 bases lying between them. CDR3 sequence (DNA): TGTGCCAGCAGTTCCATGACAGCCCTGAACACTGAAGCTTTCTTT. It is translated as CASSSMTALNTEAFF.

The chain joins TRBV5-1 to TRBJ2-2; either TRBD1 or TRBD2 may supply D (5 bases each). The V end was cut by 2 bases, the J end by 3 bases, with 8 bases between. This CDR3 contains 14 residues. From germline, CDR1 is SGHRS and CDR2 YFSETQ. CDR3 region: CASSLGEYTGELFF. The CDR3 bases are TGCGCCAGCAGCTTAGGGGAGTACACCGGGGAGCTGTTTTTT.

A single count supports this clonotype. The chain is built from TRBV20-1 and TRBJ2-4; 8 bases are a match to TRBD2. CDR1 is DFQATT and CDR2 is SNEGSKA in the germline V gene (reference sequence). Trimming removed 6 bases from V and 6 bases from J; junction bases left unmatched: 13. The CDR3 is 15 amino acids. The CDR3 DNA is TGCAGTGCACCACGCCCCGGGACTAGAGGAAACATTCAGTACTTC. Amino acid sequence: CSAPRPGTRGNIQYF.

The rearrangement uses TRBV5-1 and TRBJ1-2; 9 bases match TRBD1. The V and J ends lost 3 bases and 1 base, in that order; junction bases with no gene match: 10. Germline V gene data show CDR1 as SGHRS and CDR2 as YFSETQ. This CDR3 has 17 residues. DNA for the CDR3: TGCGCCAGCAGCTCCCGTGGGACAGGGTCCATTAACTATGGCTACACCTTC. It yields the protein CASSSRGTGSINYGYTF.

The V call is TRBV30, the J call TRBJ2-1; the D is unclear. The CDR3 totals 12 residues. Trimming cost V 3 bases and J 9 bases, with 12 bases left between them. Germline CDR1 reads GTSNPN; CDR2 reads SVGIG (reference sequence). DNA for the CDR3: TGTGCCTGGAGCAGACCCATTGTTGAGCAGTTCTTC. This codes for CAWSRPIVEQFF.

The chain joins TRBV12-3 or TRBV12-4 to TRBJ2-3; no clear D gene. The CDR3 spans 13 residues. Trimming took off 5 bases at V and 2 bases at J, with 8 bases between the two ends. The CDR3, as DNA: TGTGCCAGCAGTCAATCCCACACAGATACGCAGTATTTT. This gives the protein CASSQSHTDTQYF.

The rearrangement links TRBV24-1 to TRBJ2-3; 9 nucleotides match TRBD1. This CDR3 has 16 amino acids. Trimming cost V 0 bases and J 6 bases; bases outside gene matches: 6. Germline V CDR1 and CDR2: KGHDR, SFDVKD. CDR3 coding DNA: TGTGCCACCAGTGATTTGAACAGGGGGCCGGGGGATACGCAGTATTTT. Its protein product is CATSDLNRGPGDTQYF.